This TCR beta chain was obtained from a study of T cells in localized non-small cell lung cancer. The repertoire was sequenced with immunoSEQ multiplex PCR; TCRdb's copy has only in-frame clones and lacks some. The sample shows 40,000 to 55,000 clones, 80% to 85% of them seen only once. Trimming took 0 bases from V and 4 from J, leaving 10 bases between them. This CDR3 is 14 amino acids long. Germline-derived CDR1 and CDR2 are SGHRS and YFSETQ. This sequence joins TRBV5-1 and TRBJ1-2; no definite D call. Sequencing used peripheral blood mononuclear cells, obtained before any cancer treatment. The receptor's source is a man aged 35 to 70 with stage III lung adenocarcinoma. The CDR3 sequence: CASSLVDSLYGYTF. The DNA of the CDR3 is TGCGCCAGCAGCTTGGTTGACTCTCTCTATGGCTACACCTTC.